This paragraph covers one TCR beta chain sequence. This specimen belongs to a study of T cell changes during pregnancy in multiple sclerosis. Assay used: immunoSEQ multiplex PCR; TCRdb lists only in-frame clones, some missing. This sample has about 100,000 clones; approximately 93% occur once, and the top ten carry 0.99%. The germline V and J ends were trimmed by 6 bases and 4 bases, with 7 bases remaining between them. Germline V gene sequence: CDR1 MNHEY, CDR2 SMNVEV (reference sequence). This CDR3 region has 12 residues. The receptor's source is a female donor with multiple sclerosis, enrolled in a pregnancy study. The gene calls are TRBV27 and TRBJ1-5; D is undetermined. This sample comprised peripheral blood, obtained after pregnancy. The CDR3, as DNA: TGTGCCAGCAGGGCCTCGAATCAGCCCCAGCATTTT. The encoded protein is CASRASNQPQHF.